Given below is one T cell receptor (beta chain) in context. The entry originates in a study of PD-L1 blockade in urothelial cancer. The wider study: Patients commenced intravenous atezolizumab, 1,200 mg every 3 weeks, around 2014. Researchers found blood samples held a median of about 130,000 T cells.

Trimming stripped 2 bases from V and 1 base from J, with 11 bases between. The germline V gene encodes CDR1 MGHDK and CDR2 SYGVNS. The CDR3 length is 15 residues. Time point in this sample: pretreatment peripheral blood. Every PCR received spiked-in synthetic TCR analog templates. Sequencing used immunoSEQ multiplex PCR; TCRdb keeps in-frame clones, though not all of them. The repertoire has fewer than 65,000 clones, roughly 77% of them found once; the top ten carry more than 1.5%. The chain has TRBV25-1 and TRBJ1-1; D unclear. The sequence came from a man aged 65-85 years with urothelial cancer. The sequenced sample was PBMCs, obtained around atezolizumab (anti-PD-L1) treatment. The CDR3 coding sequence is TGTGCCAGCAGTGAAGAATTGGGCTCGAACACTGAAGCTTTCTTT. Its translation: CASSEELGSNTEAFF.